This T cell receptor (beta chain) was profiled in a study of T cells after posttransplantation cyclophosphamide. Measured with immunoSEQ multiplex PCR; TCRdb has only the in-frame clones, and not every one. This sample has fewer than 55,000 clones, with 94% found just once. Germline V gene sequence: CDR1 LNHDA, CDR2 SQIVND (reference sequence). This CDR3 is built from 11 residues. V was clipped by 6 bases and J by 5 bases, with 7 bases between them. This receptor was obtained from a woman younger than 45 in good health and a related stem cell transplant donor. Sequenced sample: PBMCs. The rearrangement joins TRBV19 to TRBJ1-2; perhaps TRBD1 as D (6 bases). Here the CDR3 DNA reads TGTGCCAGTAGCCAGGGGTATGGCTACACCTTC. Its translation: CASSQGYGYTF.